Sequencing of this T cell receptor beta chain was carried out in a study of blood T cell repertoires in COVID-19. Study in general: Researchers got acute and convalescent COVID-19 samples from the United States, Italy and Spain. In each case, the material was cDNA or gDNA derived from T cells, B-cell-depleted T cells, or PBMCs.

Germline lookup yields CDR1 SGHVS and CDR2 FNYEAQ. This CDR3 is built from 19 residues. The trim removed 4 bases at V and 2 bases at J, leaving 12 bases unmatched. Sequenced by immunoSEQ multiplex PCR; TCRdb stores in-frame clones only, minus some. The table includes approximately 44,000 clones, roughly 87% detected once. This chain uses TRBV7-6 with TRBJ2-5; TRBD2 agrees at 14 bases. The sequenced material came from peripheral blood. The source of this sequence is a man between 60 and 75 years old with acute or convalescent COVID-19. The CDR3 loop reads CASSSTRLAGGDPQETQYF. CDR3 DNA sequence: TGTGCCAGCAGCTCAACCAGACTAGCGGGGGGGGACCCTCAAGAGACCCAGTACTTC.